One and the same sample provided the 24 T cell receptor beta chains below, sequenced in a study of blood T cell repertoires in COVID-19. TCRdb's copy holds only in-frame clones and misses some; the assay was immunoSEQ multiplex PCR. This sample has about 400,000 clones; nearly 90% occur once, and the top ten carry approximately 2.1%. The source material was PBMCs or T cells enriched from blood (not recorded which). The receptor set was obtained from a woman aged 40 to 49 with acute COVID-19.

The CDR3 loop reads CAWDWEGWVANEKLFF. The DNA of the CDR3 is TGTGCCTGGGATTGGGAGGGCTGGGTTGCTAATGAAAAACTGTTTTTT. The chain employs TRBV30 and TRBJ1-4; no definite D call. There are 16 residues in the CDR3. Germline V lookup: CDR1 GTSNPN, CDR2 SVGIG (reference sequence). V lost 5 bases, J lost 3 bases, and 19 bases lay in between.

The V call is TRBV6-1, the J call TRBJ2-1, with a tentative D call TRBD2 (6 bases). This CDR3 has 16 amino acids. The germline V gene encodes CDR1 MNHNS and CDR2 SASEGT. The V end was cut by 3 bases, the J end by 0 bases, with 12 bases between. The CDR3: CASSETRRGSYNEQFF. CDR3 coding DNA: TGTGCCAGCAGTGAGACTCGGAGGGGCTCCTACAATGAGCAGTTCTTC.

The chain joins TRBV5-1 to TRBJ1-4; 8 nucleotides agree with TRBD1. This CDR3 spans 15 amino acids. Germline loops: CDR1 SGHRS, CDR2 YFSETQ. V was pared by 5 bases and J by 8 bases, with 11 bases of the junction left unmatched. The CDR3 reads CASSLQGGEVEKLFF. The CDR3 nucleotides are TGCGCCAGCAGTCTACAGGGGGGCGAAGTGGAAAAACTGTTTTTT. Full variable domain (missing parts from reference TRBV5-1 and TRBJ1-4): KAGVTQTPRYLIKTRGQQVTLSCSPISGHRSVSWYQQTPGQGLQFLFEYFSETQRNKGNFPGRFSGRQFSNSRSEMNVSTLELGDSALYLCASSLQGGEVEKLFFGSGTQLSVL.

In its sample, this clone was seen once. The DNA of the CDR3 is TGTGCCAGCAGGGGGCGAAGAGACTATGGCTACACCTTC. Encoded protein: CASRGRRDYGYTF. V and J are TRBV28 and TRBJ1-2; possible D gene TRBD1, 5 bases. Germline V lookup: CDR1 MDHEN, CDR2 SYDVKM. V gave up 6 bases and J gave up 3 bases, with 11 bases separating them. There are 13 residues in the CDR3.

The chain combines TRBV19 with TRBJ2-2, with D hard to call. The CDR3 contains 13 residues. In germline, CDR1 is LNHDA, CDR2 SQIVND (reference sequence). Trimming left V 1 base short and J 4 bases short, with 4 bases between. The CDR3 coding sequence is TGTGCCAGTAGTATAGCCGGCACCGGGGAGCTGTTTTTT. Translation: CASSIAGTGELFF.

The chain couples TRBV29-1 to TRBJ1-1, with TRBD1 matching over 11 bases. The CDR3 consists of 15 residues. The germline gives CDR1 SQVTM, CDR2 ANQGSEA. Trimming removed 0 bases from V and 5 bases from J; junction bases left unmatched: 5. The CDR3 spells CSVEDPGTGGTEAFF. In DNA form, the CDR3 reads TGCAGCGTTGAAGACCCCGGGACAGGGGGTACTGAAGCTTTCTTT.

The chain couples TRBV2 to TRBJ2-5, with unresolved D. This CDR3 has 12 amino acids. The V and J ends lost 9 bases and 2 bases respectively, with 10 bases between them. The germline gives CDR1 SNHLY, CDR2 FYNNEI. CDR3 residues: CASVAFQETQYF. The CDR3 coding sequence is TGTGCCAGTGTTGCGTTTCAAGAGACCCAGTACTTC.

This chain joins TRBV11-2 and TRBJ1-4, with 7 positions matching TRBD1. CDR1 is SGHAT and CDR2 is FQNNGV in the germline V gene. This CDR3 comprises 15 residues. Trimming removed 2 bases from V and 1 base from J; junction bases left unmatched: 1. CDR3 protein: CASSLTGVTNEKLFF. The CDR3 bases are TGTGCCAGCAGCTTAACAGGGGTAACTAATGAAAAACTGTTTTTT.

The rearrangement joins TRBV6-1 to TRBJ2-3, with 9 bases matching TRBD2. Per the germline V gene, CDR1 is MNHNS and CDR2 is SASEGT. The CDR3 is 15 residues long. V trimming: 0 bases; J trimming: 4 bases; junction bases outside the gene matches: 2. CDR3 protein: CASSEAAGGADTQYF. The DNA of the CDR3 is TGTGCCAGCAGTGAAGCCGCGGGGGGGGCAGATACGCAGTATTTT.

The chain uses TRBV3-1 (or the pseudogene TRBV3-2) and TRBJ2-5; D is perhaps TRBD2 (5 bases). The germline V and J ends were trimmed by 1 base and 5 bases, with 17 bases remaining between them. CDR1 and CDR2 from the germline V gene are LGHDT and YNNKEL (reference sequence). The CDR3 is made up of 16 amino acids. CDR3 sequence (DNA): TGTGCCAGCAGCCAAGTATCGACTCATCCGGGGGAGACCCAGTACTTC. Its protein is CASSQVSTHPGETQYF.

The V call is TRBV15, the J call TRBJ1-6; no firm D call. CDR3 length: 16 amino acids. Germline CDR1 and CDR2: LNHNV and YYDKDF (reference sequence). V lost 5 bases to trimming and J lost 7 bases, with 18 bases between them. CDR3 residues: CATSASLGGYNSPLHF. CDR3 coding DNA: TGTGCCACCAGCGCCTCCTTGGGAGGGTACAATTCACCCCTCCACTTT.

This clone has a single count. V gene TRBV7-2 combines with J gene TRBJ1-5, with a possible D match to TRBD1 (6 bases). Trimming took off 2 bases at V and 1 base at J, with 9 bases between the two ends. Germline V CDR1 and CDR2: SGHTA, FQGNSA. This CDR3 is built from 15 residues. CDR3 sequence reads: CASSLQGSSNQPQHF. The CDR3 nucleotides read TGTGCCAGCAGCTTACAGGGGTCGAGCAATCAGCCCCAGCATTTT.

The count of this clone is one. The genes are TRBV5-4 and TRBJ2-3; 7 nucleotides agree with TRBD2. The germline CDR1 and CDR2 sequences are SGHNT and YYREEE (reference sequence). The CDR3 length is 17 residues. V lost 0 bases and J lost 0; bases outside the gene matches: 7. The CDR3 loop reads CASSLGASGSSTDTQYF. The DNA of the CDR3 is TGTGCCAGCAGCTTGGGCGCTAGCGGTTCTAGCACAGATACGCAGTATTTT.

This clone was seen a handful of times. CDR3 sequence reads: CAWSVPGRAKTQYF. CDR3 DNA: TGTGCCTGGAGTGTACCGGGCAGGGCTAAGACCCAGTACTTC. The V and J genes are TRBV30 and TRBJ2-5, with a tentative D call TRBD1 (5 bases). The CDR3 spans 14 residues. V shed 0 bases and J shed 6 bases, with 14 bases lying between them. CDR1 GTSNPN and CDR2 SVGIG come from the germline V gene (reference sequence).

This clone has only one observation. The CDR3 loop reads CASSSGTEAFF. CDR3 DNA: TGTGCCAGCTCATCGGGCACTGAAGCTTTCTTT. The V and J genes are TRBV18 and TRBJ1-1; D unresolved. This CDR3 region has 11 residues. Germline CDR1 reads KGHSH; CDR2 reads LQKENI. V gave up 5 bases and J gave up 4 bases, with 5 bases separating them. Combining the CDR3 with reference TRBV18 and TRBJ1-1 gives the whole variable domain NAGVMQNPRHLVRRRGQEARLRCSPMKGHSHVYWYRQLPEEGLKFMVYLQKENIIDESGMPKERFSAEFPKEGPSILRIQQVVRGDSAAYFCASSSGTEAFFGQGTRLTVV.

The CDR3 here is CASSFDMNTEAFF. The CDR3 DNA sequence: TGTGCCAGCAGCTTTGACATGAACACTGAAGCTTTCTTT. This chain links TRBV5-5 with TRBJ1-1; D call uncertain. The germline CDR1 and CDR2 sequences are SGHKS and YYEKEE (reference sequence). The V end was cut by 2 bases, the J end by 0 bases, with 5 bases between. There are 13 residues in the CDR3.

The V gene is TRBV5-1, the J gene TRBJ2-3, with 7 bases lining up with TRBD1. The V segment lost 2 bases and the J segment 0 bases; nucleotides outside the gene matches: 6. This CDR3 has 16 residues. The germline CDR1 and CDR2 sequences are SGHRS and YFSETQ. CDR3 coding DNA: TGCGCCAGCAGCTTACAGGGGCGGATGAGCACAGATACGCAGTATTTT. This gives the protein CASSLQGRMSTDTQYF.

The rearrangement uses TRBV7-9 and TRBJ2-3; D possibly corresponds to TRBD1 (5 bases). This CDR3 has 15 residues. V was cut by 0 bases and J by 3 bases, with 10 bases left in between. Per the germline V gene, CDR1 is SEHNR and CDR2 is FQNEAQ (reference sequence). CDR3 bases: TGTGCCAGCAGCTTAGCCGTCAGGGCGACAGATACGCAGTATTTT. Translated, it gives CASSLAVRATDTQYF.

The chain employs TRBV6-5 and TRBJ1-1; tentatively, D is TRBD1 (5 bases). Trimming left V 6 bases short and J 11 bases short, with 19 bases between. From germline, CDR1 is MNHEY and CDR2 SVGAGI. This CDR3 contains 13 residues. The chain's CDR3 is CASSLDVGGAAFF. In DNA, the CDR3 is TGTGCCAGCAGCCTTGACGTTGGTGGGGCGGCTTTCTTT.

The genes are TRBV18 and TRBJ2-2; D call uncertain. Germline loops: CDR1 KGHSH, CDR2 LQKENI. This CDR3 spans 11 amino acids. Trimming removed 5 bases from V and 8 bases from J, with 6 bases in between. CDR3 sequence: CASSFSGELFF. CDR3 bases: TGTGCCAGCTCATTTTCTGGGGAGCTGTTTTTT.

A single count supports this clone. V usage is TRBV9 and J usage is TRBJ1-5; D remains unclear. V shed 2 bases and J shed 0 bases, with 6 bases lying between them. The CDR3 length is 14 residues. From germline, CDR1 is SGDLS and CDR2 YYNGEE. The CDR3 sequence is CASSVGYSNQPQHF. CDR3 DNA: TGTGCCAGCAGCGTCGGTTATAGCAATCAGCCCCAGCATTTT.

This sequence joins TRBV10-3 and TRBJ2-7; 7 bases map to TRBD1. From germline, CDR1 is ENHRY and CDR2 SYGVKD. The V segment lost 7 bases and the J segment 2 bases; nucleotides outside the gene matches: 5. This CDR3 spans 13 amino acids. In nucleotides, the CDR3 is TGTGCCATCACCTCGGGACAGCCCTACGAGCAGTACTTC. Amino acids: CAITSGQPYEQYF.

This rearrangement joins TRBV6-1 to TRBJ1-1; D gene unclear. CDR3 length: 14 residues. Germline V lookup: CDR1 MNHNS, CDR2 SASEGT. The germline V and J ends were trimmed by 0 bases and 7 bases, with 12 bases remaining between them. The CDR3 is CASSEARSRHEAFF. The CDR3, as DNA: TGTGCCAGCAGTGAAGCGAGGTCGAGGCATGAAGCTTTCTTT.

Worth noting for this clone: This specimen includes other DNA sequences encoding the same CDR3. The V gene is TRBV18, the J gene TRBJ2-1; TRBD2 matches 15 bases. The CDR3 extends over 16 amino acids. Germline values: CDR1 KGHSH, CDR2 LQKENI. V shed 3 bases and J 6 bases; nucleotides not matched to a gene: 3. CDR3 sequence: CASSPGLAGGLNEQFF. In DNA, the CDR3 is TGTGCCAGCTCACCCGGACTAGCGGGGGGGCTCAATGAGCAGTTCTTC.